This entry describes one T cell receptor beta chain. Other DNA variants within this sample encode the same CDR3. This entry is derived from a study of blood T cell repertoires in COVID-19. Sequenced by immunoSEQ multiplex PCR; TCRdb stores in-frame clones only, minus some. The sample has roughly 190,000 clones; 70% to 85% are singletons. The V gene end was trimmed by 0 bases and the J gene end by 8 bases; junction bases not matched to a gene: 1. This CDR3 spans 15 amino acids. CDR1 SGHRS and CDR2 YFSETQ come from the germline V gene. The sequence derives from a woman aged 45-60 years with acute or convalescent COVID-19. Sequenced material: peripheral blood. The V and J genes are TRBV5-1 and TRBJ1-6, with TRBD1 matching 11 bases. DNA of the CDR3: TGCGCCAGCAGCTTGGTGGGACAGGGGGATTCACCCCTCCACTTT. It yields the protein CASSLVGQGDSPLHF. Full variable domain (missing parts from reference TRBV5-1 and TRBJ1-6): KAGVTQTPRYLIKTRGQQVTLSCSPISGHRSVSWYQQTPGQGLQFLFEYFSETQRNKGNFPGRFSGRQFSNSRSEMNVSTLELGDSALYLCASSLVGQGDSPLHFGNGTRLTVT.